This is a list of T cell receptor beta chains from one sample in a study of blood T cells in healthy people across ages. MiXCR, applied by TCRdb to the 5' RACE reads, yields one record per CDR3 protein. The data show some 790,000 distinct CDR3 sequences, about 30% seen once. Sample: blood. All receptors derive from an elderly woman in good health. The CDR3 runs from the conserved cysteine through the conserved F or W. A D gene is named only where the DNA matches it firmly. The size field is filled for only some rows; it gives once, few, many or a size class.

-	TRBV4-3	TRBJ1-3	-	TGCGCCAGCAGCTTGCAATGGGGCAGAGGGTCCGGAAACACCATATATTTT	CASSLQWGRGSGNTIYF
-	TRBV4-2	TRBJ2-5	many	TGTGCCAGCAGCCAATCGGGAGTTCAGGGCCAAGAGACCCAGTACTTC	CASSQSGVQGQETQYF
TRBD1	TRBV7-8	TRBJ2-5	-	TGTGCCAGCAGCTTAGGGGGACAGGGGGCTCAAGAGACCCAGTACTTC	CASSLGGQGAQETQYF
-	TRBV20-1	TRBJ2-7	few	TGCAGTGCTAGTCCGCTTAGCGTAACGGGAGAGCAGTACTTC	CSASPLSVTGEQYF
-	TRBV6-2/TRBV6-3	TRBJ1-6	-	TGTGCCTCAGGGAACACCGGGACGGTGAATAATTCACCCCTCCACTTT	CASGNTGTVNNSPLHF
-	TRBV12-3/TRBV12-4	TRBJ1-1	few	TGTGCCAGCAGCTCTAAATTTGGGGTGGACACTGAAGCTTTCTTT	CASSSKFGVDTEAFF
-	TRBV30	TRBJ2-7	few	TGTGCCTGGAATGGGCCCAAGGTTGGAATTTACGAGCAGTACTTC	CAWNGPKVGIYEQYF
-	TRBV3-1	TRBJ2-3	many	TGTGCCAGCAGCCAAGGACATATGGCAGATACGCAGTATTTT	CASSQGHMADTQYF
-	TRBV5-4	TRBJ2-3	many	TGTGCCAGCAGCACGGGACTCTTCGTCTCAGATACGCAGTATTTT	CASSTGLFVSDTQYF
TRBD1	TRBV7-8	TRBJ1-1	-	TGTGCCGGCAGCTTAGACTTCCAAGTGCGGTCAGGGGGGGTTACGAACACTGAAGCTTTCTTT	CAGSLDFQVRSGGVTNTEAFF
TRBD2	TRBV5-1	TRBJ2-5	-	TGCGCCAGCAGCCCGGTCAGCGCGGGAGCCTCCGGGACCCAGTACTTC	CASSPVSAGASGTQYF
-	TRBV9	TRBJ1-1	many	TGTGCCAGCAGCGTAGCGAACACTGAAGCTTTCTTT	CASSVANTEAFF
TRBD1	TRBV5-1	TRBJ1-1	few	TGCGCCAGCAGCAAGGGACAGGCGGCATTCATGAACACTGAAGCTTTCTTT	CASSKGQAAFMNTEAFF
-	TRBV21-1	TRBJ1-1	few	TGTGCCAGCAGATACCCTCCGATCCTTGAAGCTTTCTTT	CASRYPPILEAFF
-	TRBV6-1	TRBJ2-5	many	TGTGCCAGCAGAACTGGGGTGGCGGAAGAGACCCAGTACTTC	CASRTGVAEETQYF
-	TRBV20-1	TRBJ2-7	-	TGCGGTGCTAGACTAGGCCCCGCCTACAATGAGCAGTACTTC	CGARLGPAYNEQYF
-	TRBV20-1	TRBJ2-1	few	TGCAGTGCTACCCTAGAGCGGGATGAGCAGTTCTTC	CSATLERDEQFF
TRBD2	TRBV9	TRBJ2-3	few	TGTGCCAGCAGCGTAGGAGCGGGGGAGGCAGATACGCAGTATTTT	CASSVGAGEADTQYF
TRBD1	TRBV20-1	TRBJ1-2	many	TGCAGTGCCGATTTTGGGACAGGGGGGAACTATGGCTACACCTTC	CSADFGTGGNYGYTF
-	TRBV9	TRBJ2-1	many	TGTGCCAGCAGCGGGAGCCTATACAATGAGCAGTTCTTC	CASSGSLYNEQFF
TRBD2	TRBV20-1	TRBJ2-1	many	TGCAGTGCTAGATTACTAGCGGGGGACCTTAATGAGCAGTTCTTC	CSARLLAGDLNEQFF
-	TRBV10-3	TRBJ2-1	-	TGTGCCATCAGTAGGGCCGCCAGGGAGGGGGACAATGAGCAGTTCTTC	CAISRAAREGDNEQFF
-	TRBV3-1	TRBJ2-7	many	TGTGCCAGCAGCCTAGCCATGAACAGGGAGGAGCAGTACTTC	CASSLAMNREEQYF
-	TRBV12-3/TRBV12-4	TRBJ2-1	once	TGTGCCAGCAGTTACCGGGACTCATTCGATGAGCAGTTCTTC	CASSYRDSFDEQFF
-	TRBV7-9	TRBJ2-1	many	TGTGCCAGCAGCTTTTATCGTGGGGTCTACAATGAGCAGTTCTTC	CASSFYRGVYNEQFF
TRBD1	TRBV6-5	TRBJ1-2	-	TGTGCCAGCAGTCCCACGAGGACAGGGAACGACTATGGCTACACCTTC	CASSPTRTGNDYGYTF
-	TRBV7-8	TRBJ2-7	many	TGTGCCAGCAGCTTAGGAAGGGACGGCTCCTACGAGCAGTACTTC	CASSLGRDGSYEQYF
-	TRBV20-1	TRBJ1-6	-	TGCAGTGCTAGCGCTGGGTCCTCATCCCTCCACTTT	CSASAGSSSLHF
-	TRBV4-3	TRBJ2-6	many	TGCGCCAGCAGCCAGCCCGGTGGGGCCAACGTCCTGACTTTC	CASSQPGGANVLTF
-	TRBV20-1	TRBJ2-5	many	TGCAGTGCTGGACAAGAGGTGACCCAGTACTTC	CSAGQEVTQYF
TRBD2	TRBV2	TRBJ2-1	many	TGTGCCAGCAGTGGTGACGGGGGGGCTTCTGGTGAGCAGTTCTTC	CASSGDGGASGEQFF
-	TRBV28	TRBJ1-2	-	TGTGCCAGCAGTTTATTAAGACAGCGCGACTATGGCTACACCTTC	CASSLLRQRDYGYTF
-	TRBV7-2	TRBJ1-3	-	TGTGCCAGCAGCCACACTTCTTCCGGGACTGCTGGAAACACCATATATTTT	CASSHTSSGTAGNTIYF
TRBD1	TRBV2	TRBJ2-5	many	TGTGCCAGCAGAGCCGGGACAGGGCGGCAAGAGACCCAGTACTTC	CASRAGTGRQETQYF